This T cell receptor (beta chain) was recorded in a study of human T cells and chemical hapten exposure. Time point denoted: healthy volunteer bleed at 6 weeks. Extraction of total RNA was performed on unfractionated whole blood. TCRdb used MiXCR to reprocess the RACE reads, holding one entry per CDR3 protein. The data hold approximately 84,000 distinct CDR3 sequences, with about 8.6% observed a single time. Trimming took 6 bases from V and 5 from J; bases not matched to a gene: 4. The CDR3 runs 13 residues. The material sequenced was whole blood. The clonotype originates from a male donor in good health. Some clones in this sample may be carry-over from other donors' samples. The chain uses TRBV12-3 or TRBV12-4 and TRBJ2-5; the match to TRBD2 covers 9 bases. In DNA, the CDR3 is TGTGCCAGCAGGATAGCGGGGGAGGAGACCCAGTACTTC. It encodes CASRIAGEETQYF.